A selection of T cell receptor beta chains follows, all from one sample in a study of neoadjuvant anti-PD-1 for oral cavity cancer. TCRdb's copy holds only in-frame clones and misses some; the assay was immunoSEQ multiplex PCR. The sample records about 14,000 clones, around 70% being singletons. Specimen: PBMCs, collected after nivolumab (anti-PD-1) treatment. The receptors originated from a person aged 35-79 years with oral cavity squamous cell carcinoma. Each CDR3 is given with its conserved first and last residue.

TRBV5-1	TRBJ1-1	CASSTSNDGEAFF
TRBV28	TRBJ1-4	CASSPPNWYEKLFF
TRBV6-5	TRBJ1-4	CASRPIRGFNEKLFF
TRBV4-1	TRBJ2-7	CASSQEERWYEQYF
TRBV7-9	TRBJ2-7	CASSQNRDRGPSYEQYF
TRBV10-3	TRBJ2-3	CAISEFTDTQYF
TRBV19	TRBJ1-2	CASSSARTTTYGYTF
TRBV2	TRBJ2-3	CASSEGLTGTDTQYF
TRBV6-1	TRBJ1-3	CASSERWGDSGNTIYF
TRBV19	TRBJ1-5	CASSMDKKYNQPQHF
TRBV7-3	TRBJ1-1	CASSISGGMNTEAFF
TRBV7-3	TRBJ2-1	CASSTGQGLINEQFF
TRBV19	TRBJ1-2	CASSSRGRDDRRYGYTF
TRBV4-1	TRBJ2-1	CASSMPPRDYQREHEQFF
TRBV19	TRBJ2-7	CASSIVDRAGEQYF
TRBV6-1	TRBJ2-7	CASSARGGLAAPYEQYF
TRBV27	TRBJ2-7	CASSLKGGSYEQYF
TRBV6-1	TRBJ2-6	CAIQGSGANVLTF
TRBV6-5	TRBJ2-1	CASTQGLSYNEQFF
TRBV30	TRBJ2-1	CAWKGDVGTYNEQFF
TRBV6-5	TRBJ1-5	CASSSIGGSQPQHF
TRBV19	TRBJ2-1	CASTLEHRDFSRNEQFF
TRBV10-1	TRBJ2-7	CATGTENSYEQYF
TRBV28	TRBJ2-6	CASSPSGGSGANVLTF
TRBV5-1	TRBJ2-7	CASSPGTAESSYEQYF
TRBV11-2	TRBJ2-5	CASSLWDTEETQYF
TRBV6-5	TRBJ2-7	CASSYPGQQYF
TRBV28	TRBJ1-5	CASSFPSVVQPQHF
TRBV5-8	TRBJ1-5	CASSLDRAQPQHF